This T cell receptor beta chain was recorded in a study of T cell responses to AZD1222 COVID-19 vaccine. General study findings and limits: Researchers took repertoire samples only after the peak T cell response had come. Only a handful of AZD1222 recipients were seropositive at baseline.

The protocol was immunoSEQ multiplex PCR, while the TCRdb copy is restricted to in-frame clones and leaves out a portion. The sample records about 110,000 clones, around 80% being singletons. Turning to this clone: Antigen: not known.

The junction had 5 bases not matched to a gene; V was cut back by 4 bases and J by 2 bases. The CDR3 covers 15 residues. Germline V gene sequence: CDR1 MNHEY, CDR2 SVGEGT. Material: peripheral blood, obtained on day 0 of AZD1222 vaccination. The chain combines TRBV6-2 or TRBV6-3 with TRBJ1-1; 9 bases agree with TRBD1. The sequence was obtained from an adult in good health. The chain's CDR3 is CASSSTGGPNTEAFF. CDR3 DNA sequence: TGTGCCAGCAGTTCAACAGGGGGCCCCAACACTGAAGCTTTCTTT.